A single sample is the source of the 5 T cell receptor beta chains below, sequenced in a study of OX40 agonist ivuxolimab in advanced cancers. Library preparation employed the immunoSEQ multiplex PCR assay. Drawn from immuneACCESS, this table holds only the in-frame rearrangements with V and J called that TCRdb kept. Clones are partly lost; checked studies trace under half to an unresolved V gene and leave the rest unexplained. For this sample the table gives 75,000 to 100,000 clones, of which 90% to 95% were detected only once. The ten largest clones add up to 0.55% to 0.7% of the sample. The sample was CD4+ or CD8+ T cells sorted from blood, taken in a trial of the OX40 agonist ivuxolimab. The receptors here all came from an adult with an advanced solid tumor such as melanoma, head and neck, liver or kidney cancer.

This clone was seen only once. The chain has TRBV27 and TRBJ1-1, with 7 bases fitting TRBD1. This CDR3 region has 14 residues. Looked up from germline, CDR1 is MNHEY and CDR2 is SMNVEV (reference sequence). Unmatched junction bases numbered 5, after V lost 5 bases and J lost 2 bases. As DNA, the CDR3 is TGTGCCAGCAGTCGCCACAGGGGAAACACTGAAGCTTTCTTT. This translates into CASSRHRGNTEAFF.

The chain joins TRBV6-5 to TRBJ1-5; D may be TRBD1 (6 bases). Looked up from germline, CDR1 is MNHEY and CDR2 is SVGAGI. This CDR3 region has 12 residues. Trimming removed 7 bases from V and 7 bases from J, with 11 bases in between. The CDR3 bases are TGTGCCAGCAACCGCAGGGGACAGCCCCAGCATTTT. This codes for CASNRRGQPQHF.

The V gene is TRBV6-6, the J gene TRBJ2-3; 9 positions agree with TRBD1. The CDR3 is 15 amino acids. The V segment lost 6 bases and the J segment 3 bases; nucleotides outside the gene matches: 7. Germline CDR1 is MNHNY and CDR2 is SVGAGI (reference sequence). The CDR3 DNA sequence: TGTGCCAGCAGCCCCGGGACAGGGTTAACAGATACGCAGTATTTT. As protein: CASSPGTGLTDTQYF.

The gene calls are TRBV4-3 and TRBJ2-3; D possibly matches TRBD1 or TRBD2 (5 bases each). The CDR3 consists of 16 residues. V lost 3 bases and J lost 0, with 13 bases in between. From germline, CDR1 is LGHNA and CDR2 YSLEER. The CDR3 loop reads CASSQRGVTSTDTQYF. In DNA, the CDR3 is TGCGCCAGCAGCCAGAGGGGAGTAACTAGCACAGATACGCAGTATTTT.

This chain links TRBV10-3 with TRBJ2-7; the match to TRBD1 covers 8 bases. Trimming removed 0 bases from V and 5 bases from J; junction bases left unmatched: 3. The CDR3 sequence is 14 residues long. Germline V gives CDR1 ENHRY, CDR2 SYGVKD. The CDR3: CAISESDRAHEQYF. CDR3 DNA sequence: TGTGCCATCAGTGAGTCGGACAGGGCACACGAGCAGTACTTC.